This T cell receptor (beta chain) emerged from a study of blood T cell repertoires in COVID-19. Across the whole study: From the United States, Italy and Spain came samples of acute and convalescent COVID-19.

Per the study methods: Researchers report that nucleated cell counts were estimated from reference gene primer amplification. Method: immunoSEQ multiplex PCR; TCRdb's copy keeps in-frame clones and lacks some. V and J calls plus clone size are reproduced from that table; the DNA served to infer D and trimming. The repertoire includes 100,000 to 150,000 clones, more than 80% of them detected once, and about 4.5% sits in the top ten. This clone appeared once. This clonotype originated in a man aged 35 to 55 with acute or convalescent COVID-19. The sequencing sample was made of peripheral blood.

The DNA for the CDR3 is TGCAGCGTTCGGCAGGCAGCTGACACTGAAGCTTTCTTT. It yields the protein CSVRQAADTEAFF. The chain has TRBV29-1 and TRBJ1-1; D gene uncertain. V dropped 5 bases and J dropped 3 bases, with 13 bases sitting between them. The CDR3 covers 13 residues. Per germline, CDR1 SQVTM and CDR2 ANQGSEA.